This is a list of T cell receptor beta chains from one sample in a study of blood T cell repertoires in COVID-19. Method: immunoSEQ multiplex PCR; TCRdb's copy keeps in-frame clones and lacks some. The sample lists some 350,000 clones; 85% to 90% were seen once. Sequencing was done on a sample of PBMCs or T cells enriched from blood (not recorded which). All receptors come from a man between 18 and 29 years old who had recovered from COVID-19. Each CDR3 is given with its conserved first and last residue. Fields, in order: V gene, CDR3 protein.

TRBV5-5	CASSLGRFARSGTRLGGYTF
TRBV21-1	CASSKASLAGEATQYF
TRBV27	CASSKSGQAITEAFF
TRBV20-1	CSASLSGGTGELFF
TRBV11-2	CASSRTPRDEQYF
TRBV7-9	CASSSRIFPQSRDNEQFF
TRBV7-2	CASSQDPSGTYEQYF
TRBV24-1	CATSVDSYGYTF
TRBV4-1	CASSLGLAGGDKETQYF
TRBV13	CASSLEGTGDSPLHF
TRBV7-2	CASRRLANEQFF
TRBV9	CASSVDGYGYTF
TRBV29-1	CSVGRVDTEAFF
TRBV7-3	CASSLRGSYNEQFF
TRBV7-3	CASSLNPTTSSYNEQFF
TRBV9	CASSLPAGGGYTF
TRBV12-3/TRBV12-4	CASQRGYTDTQYF
TRBV5-1	CASSSPSNTEAFF
TRBV4-2	CASSQDQGPYEQYF
TRBV5-1	CASSEQGNTEAFF
TRBV4-2	CASSPEDSMNTEAFF
TRBV29-1	CSARTSGSDEQFF
TRBV19	CASSYYGQGKEKLFF
TRBV7-8	CASSRQGWTEAFF
TRBV7-8	CASTPDSGGVNEQFF
TRBV6-5	CASSYYPTGMDGYTF
TRBV11-2	CASSPGTTTYEQYF
TRBV4-2	CASSTIAGSSYNEQFF